The 20 T cell receptor beta chains reported below all come from one sample, sequenced in a study of OX40 agonist ivuxolimab in advanced cancers. Profiling relied on immunoSEQ multiplex PCR, and the TCRdb table lists in-frame clones only, not all of them. The table lists 70,000 or so clones, roughly 82% of them singletons. Sequencing used CD4+ or CD8+ T cells sorted from blood, obtained in a trial of the OX40 agonist ivuxolimab. The receptors stem from an adult with an advanced solid tumor such as melanoma, head and neck, liver or kidney cancer.

The rearrangement links TRBV2 to TRBJ1-1; 12 nucleotides match TRBD1. The CDR3 is made up of 15 amino acids. Germline V gene lookup returns CDR1 SNHLY and CDR2 FYNNEI. After removal of 7 bases from V and 3 bases from J, the junction contained 6 bases not matched to a gene. CDR3 DNA sequence: TGTGCCAGCACCGGGACAGGGGGCCGGGACACTGAAGCTTTCTTT. This encodes CASTGTGGRDTEAFF.

The chain links TRBV2 to TRBJ1-4; no firm D call. This CDR3 has 14 residues. Germline CDR1 SNHLY, CDR2 FYNNEI. Between the trimmed V and J ends, which lost 1 base and 4 bases, there was a span of 7 bases. DNA for the CDR3: TGTGCCAGCAGTGAAGTCAGGAGTAATGAAAAACTGTTTTTT. This encodes CASSEVRSNEKLFF.

This chain links TRBV19 with TRBJ1-1, with no clear D. The CDR3 length is 11 residues. Germline CDR1 and CDR2: LNHDA and SQIVND (reference sequence). V dropped 3 bases and J dropped 8 bases, with 7 bases sitting between them. CDR3 sequence (DNA): TGTGCCAGTAGTATCGGCGGGGAAGCTTTCTTT. Its translation is CASSIGGEAFF.

The chain couples TRBV27 to TRBJ2-5; the D gene is possibly TRBD2 (5 bases). CDR3 size: 14 residues. Trimming removed 2 bases at V and 6 bases at J, with 13 bases between. Germline lookup yields CDR1 MNHEY and CDR2 SMNVEV (reference sequence). CDR3 loop: CASSLSTSGKTQYF. DNA of the CDR3: TGTGCCAGCAGTTTAAGTACTAGTGGGAAGACCCAGTACTTC.

This chain joins TRBV5-4 and TRBJ2-1; TRBD2 agrees at 9 bases. Germline CDR1 and CDR2: SGHNT and YYREEE (reference sequence). This CDR3 is built from 15 residues. V shed 0 bases and J 6 bases; nucleotides not matched to a gene: 4. The DNA for the CDR3 is TGTGCCAGCAGCTTGGGGTCTAGCGGGGCCAATGAGCAGTTCTTC. This sequence encodes CASSLGSSGANEQFF.

The chain employs TRBV5-1 and TRBJ2-1; 9 nucleotides match TRBD2. The trim removed 4 bases at V and 0 bases at J, leaving 8 bases unmatched. In germline, CDR1 is SGHRS, CDR2 YFSETQ. The CDR3 length is 17 residues. DNA of the CDR3: TGCGCCAGCAGCACGTATCCTAGCGGGGACTCCTACAATGAGCAGTTCTTC. Translating it yields CASSTYPSGDSYNEQFF.

With regard to this clone: The sample holds other DNA sequences that translate to the same CDR3. The genes are TRBV5-4 and TRBJ2-5; D call uncertain. The CDR3 runs to 14 residues. Germline V lookup: CDR1 SGHNT, CDR2 YYREEE (reference sequence). Trimming removed 2 bases from V and 1 base from J, with 9 bases in between. In DNA form, the CDR3 reads TGTGCCAGCAGCTTAGGCGGAACCCAAGAGACCCAGTACTTC. Its protein is CASSLGGTQETQYF.

The V call is TRBV5-8, the J call TRBJ1-2; TRBD1 aligns across 11 bases. V was clipped by 0 bases and J by 8 bases; unmatched bases: 3. The CDR3 consists of 14 residues. CDR1 and CDR2 (germline): SGHTS, YDEGEE. CDR3 loop: CASSLEGQGEGYTF. In nucleotides, the CDR3 is TGTGCCAGCAGCTTGGAGGGACAGGGGGAGGGCTACACCTTC. Combining the CDR3 with reference TRBV5-8 and TRBJ1-2 gives the whole variable domain EAGVTQSPTHLIKTRGQQATLRCSPISGHTSVYWYQQALGLGLQFLLWYDEGEERNRGNFPPRFSGRQFPNYSSELNVNALELEDSALYLCASSLEGQGEGYTFGSGTRLTVV.

This chain joins TRBV5-1 and TRBJ1-2; 9 nucleotides match TRBD1. CDR3 size: 14 residues. In germline, CDR1 is SGHRS, CDR2 YFSETQ. J was trimmed by 4 bases and V by 4 bases; bases with no gene match: 5. Here the CDR3 reads CASSKGQGGYGYTF. The CDR3 DNA reads TGCGCCAGCAGCAAGGGACAGGGAGGCTATGGCTACACCTTC.

This chain uses TRBV6-5 with TRBJ2-7, with 9 bases identical to TRBD2. V dropped 7 bases and J dropped 3; count of bases not matched to a gene: 7. The germline V gene encodes CDR1 MNHEY and CDR2 SVGAGI. This CDR3 has 14 residues. In DNA, the CDR3 is TGTGCCAGCACCCAAGCGGGAGGTAACTACGAGCAGTACTTC. Amino acids: CASTQAGGNYEQYF.

J is TRBJ2-1 and V is TRBV29-1, with 8 bases aligning to TRBD1. CDR1 is SQVTM and CDR2 is ANQGSEA in the germline V gene. V dropped 1 base and J dropped 6; count of bases not matched to a gene: 2. This CDR3 is built from 13 residues. The CDR3 DNA sequence: TGCAGCGTTGAAGGACAGGGGAGCAATGAGCAGTTCTTC. Translated, it gives CSVEGQGSNEQFF.

The genes are TRBV6-1 and TRBJ1-2; D gene uncertain. Deletions cut 5 bases from V and 4 bases from J, with 8 bases between. CDR1 and CDR2 (germline): MNHNS, SASEGT. This CDR3 contains 12 residues. The CDR3: CASSKEGYGYTF. The CDR3 region has the DNA TGTGCCAGCAGTAAGGAGGGCTATGGCTACACCTTC.

The chain has TRBV5-8 and TRBJ1-4; weak D call: TRBD1 (6 bases). The CDR3 contains 16 residues. V was shortened by 3 bases and J by 5 bases, with 17 bases between the two germline ends. The germline V gene has CDR1 SGHTS and CDR2 YDEGEE. The chain's CDR3 is CASSSSLQGWNEKLFF. The DNA for the CDR3 is TGTGCCAGCAGCTCCTCCTTACAGGGTTGGAATGAAAAACTGTTTTTT.

The rearrangement joins TRBV27 to TRBJ2-4; tentatively, D is TRBD1 (5 bases). Germline CDR1 is MNHEY and CDR2 is SMNVEV (reference sequence). V gave up 7 bases and J gave up 9 bases, with 19 bases separating them. This CDR3 contains 14 residues. CDR3 sequence (DNA): TGTGCCAGCACCCCAGCCAGGGATCAGGTCATTCAGTACTTC. Translating gives CASTPARDQVIQYF.

V gene TRBV4-2 combines with J gene TRBJ1-4; the D is unclear. There are 15 residues in the CDR3. CDR1 is LGHNA, CDR2 YNFKEQ, per germline. Trimming pared 3 bases from V and 1 base from J, leaving 9 bases between. The CDR3 nucleotides read TGTGCCAGCAGCCAGGCCTGGGGAACTAATGAAAAACTGTTTTTT. It codes for CASSQAWGTNEKLFF.

The chain employs TRBV6-1 and TRBJ1-5; no reliable D call. V shed 7 bases and J shed 4 bases, with 11 bases lying between them. Germline V gives CDR1 MNHNS, CDR2 SASEGT. This CDR3 has 13 residues. CDR3 sequence reads: CASNSMGNQPQHF. CDR3 in DNA: TGTGCCAGCAATAGCATGGGGAATCAGCCCCAGCATTTT.

The V call is TRBV10-2, the J call TRBJ1-1; no definite D call. There are 14 residues in the CDR3. From germline, CDR1 is WSHSY and CDR2 SAAADI. V was clipped by 3 bases and J by 4 bases, with 12 bases between them. For the CDR3, the DNA is TGCGCCAGCAGTGATAGGTTCCGTGGCACTGAAGCTTTCTTT. Its translation: CASSDRFRGTEAFF.

The V and J genes are TRBV11-3 and TRBJ2-1; the D is unclear. This CDR3 contains 11 residues. Trimming took 5 bases from V and 5 from J, leaving 4 bases between them. The V gene's germline CDR1 is SGHNT and CDR2 YENEEA. The DNA of the CDR3 is TGTGCCAGCAGCAGCAACAATGAGCAGTTCTTC. Protein product: CASSSNNEQFF.

The chain has TRBV19 and TRBJ1-1; 7 nucleotides line up with TRBD1. The CDR3 runs to 12 residues. CDR1 and CDR2 (germline): LNHDA, SQIVND (reference sequence). Unmatched junction bases numbered 13, after V lost 7 bases and J lost 14 bases. CDR3 amino acids: CASNDRGGGDFF. CDR3 in DNA: TGTGCCAGTAACGACCGGGGAGGGGGCGACTTCTTT. Complete variable domain (other parts from reference TRBV19 and TRBJ1-1): DGGITQSPKYLFRKEGQNVTLSCEQNLNHDAMYWYRQDPGQGLRLIYYSQIVNDFQKGDIAEGYSVSREKKESFPLTVTSAQKNPTAFYLCASNDRGGGDFFGQGTRLTVV.

The gene calls are TRBV5-1 and TRBJ2-3; the D is unclear. V was shortened by 0 bases and J by 1 base, with 6 bases between the two germline ends. In germline, CDR1 is SGHRS, CDR2 YFSETQ. The CDR3 runs to 14 residues. CDR3 DNA sequence: TGCGCCAGCAGCTTGGCCGCAGGCACAGATACGCAGTATTTT. It is translated as CASSLAAGTDTQYF.